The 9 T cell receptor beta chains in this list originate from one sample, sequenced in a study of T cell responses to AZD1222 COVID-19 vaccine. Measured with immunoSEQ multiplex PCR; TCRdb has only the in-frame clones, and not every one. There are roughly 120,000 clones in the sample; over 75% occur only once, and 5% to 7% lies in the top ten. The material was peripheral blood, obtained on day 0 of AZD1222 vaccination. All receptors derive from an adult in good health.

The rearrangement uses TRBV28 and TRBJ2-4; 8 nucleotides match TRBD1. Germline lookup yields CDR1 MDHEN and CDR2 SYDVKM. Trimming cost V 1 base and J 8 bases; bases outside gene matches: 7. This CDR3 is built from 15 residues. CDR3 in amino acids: CASSLSGTGVYIQYF. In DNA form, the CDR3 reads TGTGCCAGCAGTTTATCAGGGACAGGAGTTTACATTCAGTACTTC.

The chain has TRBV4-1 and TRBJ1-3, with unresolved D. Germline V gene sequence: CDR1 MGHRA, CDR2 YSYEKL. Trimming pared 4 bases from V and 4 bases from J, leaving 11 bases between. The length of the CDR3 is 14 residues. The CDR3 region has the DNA TGCGCCAGCAGCCCACGAACAGAAGGAAACACCATATATTTT. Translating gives CASSPRTEGNTIYF.

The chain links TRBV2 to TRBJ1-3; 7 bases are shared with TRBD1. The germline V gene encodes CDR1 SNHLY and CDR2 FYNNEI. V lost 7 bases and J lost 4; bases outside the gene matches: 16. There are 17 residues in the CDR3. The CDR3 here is CASTMVRDRRYGNTIYF. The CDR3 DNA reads TGTGCCAGCACGATGGTTCGGGACAGACGATACGGAAACACCATATATTTT.

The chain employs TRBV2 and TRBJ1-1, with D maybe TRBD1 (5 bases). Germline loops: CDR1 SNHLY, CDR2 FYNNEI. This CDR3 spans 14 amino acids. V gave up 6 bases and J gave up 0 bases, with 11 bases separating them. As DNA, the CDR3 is TGTGCCAGCAGAGACAGTGTGATGAACACTGAAGCTTTCTTT. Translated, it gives CASRDSVMNTEAFF. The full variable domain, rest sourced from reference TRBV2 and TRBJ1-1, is EPEVTQTPSHQVTQMGQEVILRCVPISNHLYFYWYRQILGQKVEFLVSFYNNEISEKSEIFDDQFSVERPDGSNFTLKIRSTKLEDSAMYFCASRDSVMNTEAFFGQGTRLTVV.

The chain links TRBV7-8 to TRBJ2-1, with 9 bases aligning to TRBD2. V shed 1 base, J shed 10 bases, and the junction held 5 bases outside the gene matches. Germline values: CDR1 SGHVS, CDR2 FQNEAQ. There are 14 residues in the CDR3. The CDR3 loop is CASSLGGTSGEQFF. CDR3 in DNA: TGTGCCAGCAGCTTAGGAGGAACTAGCGGGGAGCAGTTCTTC. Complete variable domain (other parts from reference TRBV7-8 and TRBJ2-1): GAGVSQSPRYKVAKRGQDVALRCDPISGHVSLFWYQQALGQGPEFLTYFQNEAQLDKSGLPSDRFFAERPEGSVSTLKIQRTQQEDSAVYLCASSLGGTSGEQFFGPGTRLTVL.

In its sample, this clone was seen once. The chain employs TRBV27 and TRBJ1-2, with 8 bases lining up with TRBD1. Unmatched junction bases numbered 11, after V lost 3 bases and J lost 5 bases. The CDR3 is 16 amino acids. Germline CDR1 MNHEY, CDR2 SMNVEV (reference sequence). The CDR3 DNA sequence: TGTGCCAGCAGTTTCTACCCCACAGGGGGGAAGTATGGCTACACCTTC. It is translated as CASSFYPTGGKYGYTF.

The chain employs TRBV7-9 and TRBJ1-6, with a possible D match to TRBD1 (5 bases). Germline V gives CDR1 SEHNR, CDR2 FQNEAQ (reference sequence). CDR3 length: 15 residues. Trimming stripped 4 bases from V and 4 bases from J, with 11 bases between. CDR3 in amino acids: CASSSQGGYNSPLHF. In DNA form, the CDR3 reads TGTGCCAGCAGCTCCCAGGGAGGTTATAATTCACCCCTCCACTTT.

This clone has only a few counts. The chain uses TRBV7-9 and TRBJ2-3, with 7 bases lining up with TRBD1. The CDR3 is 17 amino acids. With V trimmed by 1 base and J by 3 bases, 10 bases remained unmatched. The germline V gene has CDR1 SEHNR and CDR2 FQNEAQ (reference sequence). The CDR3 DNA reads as TGTGCCAGCAGCTTAGGGGCAGGACCCAGGGGGACAGATACGCAGTATTTT. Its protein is CASSLGAGPRGTDTQYF.

CDR3 residues: CASSVGPPGLNTIYF. The CDR3 region has the DNA TGTGCCAGCAGCGTCGGGCCTCCGGGGCTCAACACCATATATTTT. The gene calls are TRBV9 and TRBJ1-3; TRBD1 might be the D (5 bases). This CDR3 spans 15 amino acids. Germline CDR1 reads SGDLS; CDR2 reads YYNGEE. V was cut by 2 bases and J by 7 bases, with 16 bases left in between.